This paragraph reports one TCR beta chain. Its antigen is unidentified. The V gene end was trimmed by 6 bases and the J gene end by 7 bases; junction bases not matched to a gene: 10. Looked up from germline, CDR1 is SNHLY and CDR2 is FYNNEI. The CDR3 runs 16 residues. The protocol was immunoSEQ multiplex PCR, while the TCRdb copy is restricted to in-frame clones and leaves out a portion. The profile covers approximately 100,000 clones, with 79% appearing a single time and less than 7% taken by the ten largest. This specimen comes from a study of glioma-infiltrating T cells after dendritic cell vaccination. Study findings and constraints: Higher pretreatment TIL content predicted longer progression-free time and survival.

The sequence was collected from a human donor with glioblastoma. The chain carries TRBV2 and TRBJ2-1; 12 bases are shared with TRBD2. Sequencing used blood, obtained before dendritic cell vaccination. In nucleotides, the CDR3 is TGTGCCAGCAGGGATTCTAGCGGGAGGGCCGGGAATGAGCAGTTCTTC. This translates into CASRDSSGRAGNEQFF.